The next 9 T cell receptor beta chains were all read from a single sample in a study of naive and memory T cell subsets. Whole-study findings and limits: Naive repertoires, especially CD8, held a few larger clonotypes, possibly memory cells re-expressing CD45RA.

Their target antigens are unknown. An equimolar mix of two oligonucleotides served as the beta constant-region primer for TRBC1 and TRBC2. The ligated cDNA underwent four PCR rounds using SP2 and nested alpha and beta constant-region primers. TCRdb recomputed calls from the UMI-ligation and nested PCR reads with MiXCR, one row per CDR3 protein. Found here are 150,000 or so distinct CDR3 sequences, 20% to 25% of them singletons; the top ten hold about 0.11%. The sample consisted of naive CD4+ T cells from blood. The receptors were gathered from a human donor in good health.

The CDR3 sequence is CASSLRRVWYF. The CDR3 nucleotides are TGTGCCAGCAGCTTACGGCGGGTGTGGTACTTC. This chain uses TRBV7-2 with TRBJ2-4, with D possibly being TRBD2 (5 bases). This CDR3 spans 11 amino acids. The V gene's germline CDR1 is SGHTA and CDR2 FQGNSA. Trimming left V 2 bases short and J 15 bases short, with 11 bases between.

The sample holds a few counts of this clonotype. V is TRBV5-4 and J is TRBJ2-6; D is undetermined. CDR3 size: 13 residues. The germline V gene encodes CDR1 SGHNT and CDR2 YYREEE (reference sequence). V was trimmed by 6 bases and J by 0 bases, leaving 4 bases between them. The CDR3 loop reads CASTISGANVLTF. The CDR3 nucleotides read TGTGCCAGCACTATCTCTGGGGCCAACGTCCTGACTTTC.

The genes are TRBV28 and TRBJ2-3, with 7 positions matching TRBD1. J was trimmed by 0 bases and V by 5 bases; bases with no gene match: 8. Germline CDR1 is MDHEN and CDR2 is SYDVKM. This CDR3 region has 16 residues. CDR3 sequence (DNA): TGTGCCAGCAGTCAACTCCGGACAGGTAGCACAGATACGCAGTATTTT. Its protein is CASSQLRTGSTDTQYF. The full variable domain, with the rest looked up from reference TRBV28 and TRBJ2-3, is DVKVTQSSRYLVKRTGEKVFLECVQDMDHENMFWYRQDPGLGLRLIYFSYDVKMKEKGDIPEGYSVSREKKERFSLILESASTNQTSMYLCASSQLRTGSTDTQYFGPGTRLTVL.

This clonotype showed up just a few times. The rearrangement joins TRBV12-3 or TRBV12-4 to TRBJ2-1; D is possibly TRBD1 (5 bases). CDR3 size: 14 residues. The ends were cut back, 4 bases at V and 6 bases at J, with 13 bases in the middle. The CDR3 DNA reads TGTGCCAGCAGTTGGAAGGGGCAGGTCAATGAGCAGTTCTTC. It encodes CASSWKGQVNEQFF.

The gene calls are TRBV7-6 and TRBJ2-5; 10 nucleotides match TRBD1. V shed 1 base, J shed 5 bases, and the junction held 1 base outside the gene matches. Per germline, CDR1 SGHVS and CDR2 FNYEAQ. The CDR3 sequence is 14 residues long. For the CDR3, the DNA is TGTGCCAGCAGCTTAGGGACAGGGGGGGAGACCCAGTACTTC. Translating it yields CASSLGTGGETQYF. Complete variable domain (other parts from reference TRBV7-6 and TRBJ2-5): GAGVSQSPRYKVTKRGQDVALRCDPISGHVSLYWYRQALGQGPEFLTYFNYEAQQDKSGLPNDRFSAERPEGSISTLTIQRTEQRDSAMYRCASSLGTGGETQYFGPGTRLLVL.

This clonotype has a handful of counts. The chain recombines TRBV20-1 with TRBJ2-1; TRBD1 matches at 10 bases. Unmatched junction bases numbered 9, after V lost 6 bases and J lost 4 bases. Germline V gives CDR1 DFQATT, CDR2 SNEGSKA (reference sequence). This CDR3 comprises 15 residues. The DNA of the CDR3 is TGCAGTGCCGAGGGGGACAGGGGACGGTACAATGAGCAGTTCTTC. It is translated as CSAEGDRGRYNEQFF.

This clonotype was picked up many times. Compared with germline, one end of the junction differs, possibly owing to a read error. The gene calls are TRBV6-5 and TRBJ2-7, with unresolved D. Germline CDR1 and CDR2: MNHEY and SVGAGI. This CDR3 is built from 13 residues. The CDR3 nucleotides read TGTGCCAGCAGCCCGCTCGGGCCTTCTGATCACCACTTC. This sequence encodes CASSPLGPSDHHF.

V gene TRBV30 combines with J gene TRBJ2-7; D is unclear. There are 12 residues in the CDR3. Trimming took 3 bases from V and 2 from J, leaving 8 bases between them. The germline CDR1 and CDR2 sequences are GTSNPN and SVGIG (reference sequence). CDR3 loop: CAWSGGPYEQYF. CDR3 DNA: TGTGCCTGGAGCGGTGGGCCCTACGAGCAGTACTTC.

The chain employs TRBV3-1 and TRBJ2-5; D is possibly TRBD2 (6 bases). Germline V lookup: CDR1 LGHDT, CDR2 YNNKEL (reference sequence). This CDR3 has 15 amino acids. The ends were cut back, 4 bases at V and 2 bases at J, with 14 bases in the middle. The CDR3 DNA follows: TGTGCCAGCAGCCCGGGACTGGGTTCGCAAGAGACCCAGTACTTC. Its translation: CASSPGLGSQETQYF.